This TCR beta chain originates from a study of T cell responses to AZD1222 COVID-19 vaccine. Study at large: Researchers grouped second doses given at about 4 or about 12 weeks into one pool.

As regards this clone: Its antigen is unknown.

The method was immunoSEQ multiplex PCR; TCRdb's version includes in-frame clones alone and lacks a portion of them. The repertoire holds 90,000 to 150,000 clones, approximately 89% seen once, with 4% to 4.5% in the top ten. Germline V gene data show CDR1 as MGHDK and CDR2 as SYGVNS. Deletions cut 7 bases from V and 4 bases from J, with 11 bases between. The CDR3 is 13 amino acids. Study outcomes and limitations: In all cases, repertoires were sampled only after the peak T cell response.

This TCR came from an adult in good health. J is TRBJ2-1 and V is TRBV25-1; possibly TRBD1 for D (6 bases). Sequenced here: peripheral blood, sampled on day 0 of AZD1222 vaccination. CDR3 residues: CASNQQGYNEQFF. In DNA form, the CDR3 reads TGTGCCAGCAACCAACAGGGATACAATGAGCAGTTCTTC.